This T cell receptor beta chain was sequenced during a study of patients and donors after allogeneic stem cell transplantation. This CDR3 comprises 15 residues. V was shortened by 0 bases and J by 1 base, with 9 bases between the two germline ends. TCRdb called the RT-PCR reads again in MiXCR, with one record for every CDR3 protein. The table has about 160,000 distinct CDR3 sequences, 30% to 45% seen once. The V call is TRBV12-3 or TRBV12-4, the J call TRBJ2-5; D gene ambiguous. This TCR came from a human donor who was either an allogeneic HSCT recipient or a stem cell or donor lymphocyte infusion donor (not recorded which). It is not recorded whose cells these are; they may come from a transplant donor. The material sequenced was blood, either unsorted or a sorted T cell fraction (not recorded which). The CDR3 protein is CASSLALPGQETQYF. The CDR3 bases are TGTGCCAGCAGTTTAGCGCTACCGGGCCAAGAGACCCAGTACTTC.